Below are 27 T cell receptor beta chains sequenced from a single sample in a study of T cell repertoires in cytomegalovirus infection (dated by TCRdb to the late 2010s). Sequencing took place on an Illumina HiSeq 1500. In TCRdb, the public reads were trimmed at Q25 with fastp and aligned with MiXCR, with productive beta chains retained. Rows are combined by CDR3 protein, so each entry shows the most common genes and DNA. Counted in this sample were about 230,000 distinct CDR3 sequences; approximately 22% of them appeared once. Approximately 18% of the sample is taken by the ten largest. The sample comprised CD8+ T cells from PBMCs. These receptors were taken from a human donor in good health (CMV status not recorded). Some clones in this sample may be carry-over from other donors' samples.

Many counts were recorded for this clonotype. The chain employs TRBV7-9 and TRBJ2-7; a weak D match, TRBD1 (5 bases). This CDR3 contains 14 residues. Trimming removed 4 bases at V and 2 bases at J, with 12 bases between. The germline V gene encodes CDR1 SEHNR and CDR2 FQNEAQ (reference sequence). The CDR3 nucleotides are TGTGCCAGCAGCTCGACAGCCCCTACCTACGAGCAGTACTTC. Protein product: CASSSTAPTYEQYF.

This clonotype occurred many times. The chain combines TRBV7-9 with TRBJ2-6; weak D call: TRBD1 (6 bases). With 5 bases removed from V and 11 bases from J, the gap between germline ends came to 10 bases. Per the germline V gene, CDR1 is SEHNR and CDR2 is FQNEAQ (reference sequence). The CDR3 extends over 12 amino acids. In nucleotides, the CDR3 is TGTGCCAGCAGCCCTTCAGGGGACGTCCTGACTTTC. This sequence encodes CASSPSGDVLTF.

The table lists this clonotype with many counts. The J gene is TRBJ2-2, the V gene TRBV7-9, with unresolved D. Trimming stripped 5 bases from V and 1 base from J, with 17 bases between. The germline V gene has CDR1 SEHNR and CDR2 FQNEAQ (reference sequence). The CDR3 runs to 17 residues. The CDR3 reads CASSQSTGQVNTGELFF. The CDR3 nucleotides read TGTGCCAGCAGCCAATCCACCGGGCAGGTGAACACCGGGGAGCTGTTTTTT.

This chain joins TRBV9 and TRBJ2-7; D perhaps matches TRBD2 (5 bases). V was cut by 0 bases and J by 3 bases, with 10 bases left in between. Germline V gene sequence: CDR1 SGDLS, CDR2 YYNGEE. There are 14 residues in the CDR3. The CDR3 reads CASSVGGSDYEQYF. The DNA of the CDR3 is TGTGCCAGCAGCGTAGGAGGGTCCGACTACGAGCAGTACTTC.

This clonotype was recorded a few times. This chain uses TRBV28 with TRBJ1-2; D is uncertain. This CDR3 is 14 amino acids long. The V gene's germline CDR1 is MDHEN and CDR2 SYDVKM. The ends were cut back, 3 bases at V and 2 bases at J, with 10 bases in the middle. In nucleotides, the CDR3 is TGTGCCAGCAGTTTGGCAGCCTTGAACTATGGCTACACCTTC. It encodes CASSLAALNYGYTF.

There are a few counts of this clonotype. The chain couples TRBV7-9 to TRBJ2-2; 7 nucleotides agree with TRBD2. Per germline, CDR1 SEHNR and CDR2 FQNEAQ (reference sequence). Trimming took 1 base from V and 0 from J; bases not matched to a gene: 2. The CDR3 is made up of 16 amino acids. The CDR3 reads CASSLVAGANTGELFF. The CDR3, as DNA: TGTGCCAGCAGCTTAGTGGCGGGGGCGAACACCGGGGAGCTGTTTTTT.

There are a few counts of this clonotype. CDR3 residues: CSARGGETQYF. The CDR3 bases are TGCAGTGCTAGAGGCGGAGAGACCCAGTACTTC. The chain uses TRBV20-1 and TRBJ2-5; D unresolved. Germline V gene sequence: CDR1 DFQATT, CDR2 SNEGSKA (reference sequence). Trimming stripped 1 base from V and 4 bases from J, with 4 bases between. The CDR3 runs 11 residues.

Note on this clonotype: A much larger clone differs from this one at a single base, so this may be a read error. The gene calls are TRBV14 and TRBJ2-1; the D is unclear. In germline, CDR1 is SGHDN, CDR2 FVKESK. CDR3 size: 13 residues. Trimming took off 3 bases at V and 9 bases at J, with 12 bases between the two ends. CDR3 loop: CASSQVGLVEQFF. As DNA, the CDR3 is TGTGCCAGCAGCCAGGTCGGGTTGGTTGAGCAGTTCTTC.

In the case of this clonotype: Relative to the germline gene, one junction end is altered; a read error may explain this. DNA of the CDR3: TGTCCCAGCAGCTTAAGGCAGGGATCTGGGGCCAACGTCCTGACTTTC. It translates to CPSSLRQGSGANVLTF. The chain links TRBV7-4 to TRBJ2-6, with D possibly TRBD1 on 5 matching bases. This CDR3 has 16 residues. CDR1 SGHVT and CDR2 SQSDAQ come from the germline V gene.

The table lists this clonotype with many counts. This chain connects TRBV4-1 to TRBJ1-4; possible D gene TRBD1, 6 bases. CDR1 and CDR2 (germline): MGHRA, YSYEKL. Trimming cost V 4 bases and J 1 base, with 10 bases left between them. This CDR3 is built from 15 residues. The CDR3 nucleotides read TGCGCCAGCAGCCCACAGGGTGGAACTAATGAAAAACTGTTTTTT. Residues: CASSPQGGTNEKLFF.

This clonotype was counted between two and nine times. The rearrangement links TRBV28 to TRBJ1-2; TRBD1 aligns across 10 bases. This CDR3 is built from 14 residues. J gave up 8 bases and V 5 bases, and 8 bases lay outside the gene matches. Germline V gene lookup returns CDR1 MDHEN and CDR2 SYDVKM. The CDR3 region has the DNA TGTGCCAGCAGTCCCGACAGGGGGCCGGGCGGCTACACCTTC. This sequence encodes CASSPDRGPGGYTF.

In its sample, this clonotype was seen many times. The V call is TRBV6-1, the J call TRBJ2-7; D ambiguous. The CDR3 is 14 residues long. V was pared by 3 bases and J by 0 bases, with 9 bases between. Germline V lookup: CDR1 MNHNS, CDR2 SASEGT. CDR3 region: CASSDRPTSYEQYF. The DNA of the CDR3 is TGTGCCAGCAGTGACAGGCCAACCTCCTACGAGCAGTACTTC.

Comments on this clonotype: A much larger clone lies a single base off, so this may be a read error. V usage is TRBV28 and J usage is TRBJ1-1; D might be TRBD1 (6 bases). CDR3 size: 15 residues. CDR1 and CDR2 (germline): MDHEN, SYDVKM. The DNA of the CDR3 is TGTGCCAGCAGTTCGACGAGGGGGGGGAACACTGAAGCTTCCTTT. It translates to CASSSTRGGNTEASF.

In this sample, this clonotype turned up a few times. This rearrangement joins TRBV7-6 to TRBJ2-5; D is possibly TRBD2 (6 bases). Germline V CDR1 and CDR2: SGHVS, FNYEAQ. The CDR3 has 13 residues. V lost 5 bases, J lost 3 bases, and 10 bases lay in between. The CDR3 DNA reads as TGTGCCAGCAGCCCCTCGGGGGAAGAGACCCAGTACTTC. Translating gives CASSPSGEETQYF.

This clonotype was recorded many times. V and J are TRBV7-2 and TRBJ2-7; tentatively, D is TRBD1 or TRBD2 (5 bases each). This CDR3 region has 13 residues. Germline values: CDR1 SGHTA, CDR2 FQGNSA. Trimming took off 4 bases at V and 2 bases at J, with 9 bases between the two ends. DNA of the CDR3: TGTGCCAGCAGCTGGGACGCAGCCTACGAGCAGTACTTC. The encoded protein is CASSWDAAYEQYF.

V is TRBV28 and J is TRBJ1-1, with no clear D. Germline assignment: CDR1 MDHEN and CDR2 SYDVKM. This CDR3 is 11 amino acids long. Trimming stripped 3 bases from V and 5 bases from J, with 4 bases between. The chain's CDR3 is CASSFETEAFF. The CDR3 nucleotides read TGTGCCAGCAGTTTCGAAACTGAAGCTTTCTTT.

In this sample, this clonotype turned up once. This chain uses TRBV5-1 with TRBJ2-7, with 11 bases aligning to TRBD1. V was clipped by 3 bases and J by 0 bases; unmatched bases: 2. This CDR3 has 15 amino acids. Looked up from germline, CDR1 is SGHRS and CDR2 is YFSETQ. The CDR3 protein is CASSWGTGGSYEQYF. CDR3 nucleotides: TGCGCCAGCAGCTGGGGGACAGGGGGCTCCTACGAGCAGTACTTC.

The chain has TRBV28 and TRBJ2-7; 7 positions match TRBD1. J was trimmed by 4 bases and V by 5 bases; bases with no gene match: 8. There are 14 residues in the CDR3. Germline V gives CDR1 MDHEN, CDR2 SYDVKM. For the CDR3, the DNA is TGTGCCAGCAGTATAGTGGGACAGAGTTACGAGCAGTACTTC. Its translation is CASSIVGQSYEQYF.

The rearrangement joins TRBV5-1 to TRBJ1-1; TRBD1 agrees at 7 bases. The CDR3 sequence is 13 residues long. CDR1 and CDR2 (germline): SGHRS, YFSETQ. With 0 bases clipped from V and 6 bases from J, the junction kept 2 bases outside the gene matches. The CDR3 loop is CASSLAGGAEAFF. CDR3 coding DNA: TGCGCCAGCAGCTTGGCAGGGGGGGCTGAAGCTTTCTTT.

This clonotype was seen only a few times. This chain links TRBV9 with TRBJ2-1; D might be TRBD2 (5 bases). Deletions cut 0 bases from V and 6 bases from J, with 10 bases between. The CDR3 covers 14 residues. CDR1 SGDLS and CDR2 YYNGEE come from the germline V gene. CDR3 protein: CASSVDLARNEQFF. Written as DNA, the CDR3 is TGTGCCAGCAGCGTAGACCTAGCTCGCAATGAGCAGTTCTTC.

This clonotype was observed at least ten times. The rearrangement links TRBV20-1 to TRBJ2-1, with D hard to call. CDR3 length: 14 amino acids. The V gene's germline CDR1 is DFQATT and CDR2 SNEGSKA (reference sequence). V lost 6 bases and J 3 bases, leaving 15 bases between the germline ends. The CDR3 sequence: CSARETDFYNEQFF. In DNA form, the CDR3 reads TGCAGTGCCCGTGAAACGGATTTCTACAATGAGCAGTTCTTC.

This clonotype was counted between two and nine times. DNA for the CDR3: TGTGCCAGCAGCCCCCTAGTAGATCAAAGGCTCTGGGACACTGAAGCTTTCTTT. Translating gives CASSPLVDQRLWDTEAFF. The V call is TRBV7-2, the J call TRBJ1-1; no definite D call. Between the trimmed V and J ends, which lost 5 bases and 3 bases, there was a span of 25 bases. The length of the CDR3 is 18 residues. In germline, CDR1 is SGHTA, CDR2 FQGNSA.

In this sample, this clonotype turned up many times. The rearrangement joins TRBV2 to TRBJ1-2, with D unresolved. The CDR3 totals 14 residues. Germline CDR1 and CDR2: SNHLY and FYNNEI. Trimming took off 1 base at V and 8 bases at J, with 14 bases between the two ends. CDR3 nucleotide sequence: TGTGCCAGCAGTGAAGACGCCCACCGGGAAGGCTACACCTTC. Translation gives CASSEDAHREGYTF.

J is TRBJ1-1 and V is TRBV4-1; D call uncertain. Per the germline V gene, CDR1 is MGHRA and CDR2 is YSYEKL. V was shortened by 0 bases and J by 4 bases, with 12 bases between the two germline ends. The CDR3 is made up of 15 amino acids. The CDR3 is CASSQDNWKGTEAFF. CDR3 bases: TGCGCCAGCAGCCAAGATAATTGGAAGGGCACTGAAGCTTTCTTT.

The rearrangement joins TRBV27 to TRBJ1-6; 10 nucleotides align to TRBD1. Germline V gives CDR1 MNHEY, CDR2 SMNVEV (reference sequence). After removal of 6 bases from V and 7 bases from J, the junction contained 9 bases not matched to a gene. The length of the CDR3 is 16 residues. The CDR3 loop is CASRWTGGTLNSPLHF. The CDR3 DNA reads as TGTGCCAGCAGGTGGACAGGGGGGACCCTGAATTCACCCCTCCACTTT.

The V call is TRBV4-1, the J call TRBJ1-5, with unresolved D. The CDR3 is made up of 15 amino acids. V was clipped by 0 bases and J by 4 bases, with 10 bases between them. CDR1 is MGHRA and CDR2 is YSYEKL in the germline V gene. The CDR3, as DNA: TGCGCCAGCAGCCAAGAGGAAGCGGAAAATCAGCCCCAGCATTTT. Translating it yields CASSQEEAENQPQHF.

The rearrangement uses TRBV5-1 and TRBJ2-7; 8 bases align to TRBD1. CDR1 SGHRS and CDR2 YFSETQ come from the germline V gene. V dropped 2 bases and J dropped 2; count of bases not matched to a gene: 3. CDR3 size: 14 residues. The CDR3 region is CASSFTGGTYEQYF. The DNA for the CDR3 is TGCGCCAGCAGCTTCACAGGGGGTACCTACGAGCAGTACTTC.